This T cell receptor beta chain was documented in a study of blood T cell repertoires in COVID-19. Study summary: The origin of the acute and convalescent COVID-19 samples was the United States, Italy and Spain. Sources were T cells, B-cell-depleted T cells, or PBMCs; the material itself was cDNA or gDNA.

Original methodology: Amplified reference gene primers provided the basis for estimating nucleated cell counts. Sequencing used immunoSEQ multiplex PCR; TCRdb keeps in-frame clones, though not all of them. V and J calls and clone size are those listed in that table; D and trimming were worked out from the DNA. The table includes about 210,000 clones, 80% detected once. The receptor was derived from a woman in her 70s with acute or convalescent COVID-19. The sample taken for sequencing was peripheral blood.

CDR3 residues: CAWGATGKSSPLHF. The DNA of the CDR3 is TGTGCCTGGGGAGCGACAGGGAAGAGCTCACCCCTCCACTTT. This chain joins TRBV30 and TRBJ1-6; TRBD1 aligns across 7 bases. Germline loops: CDR1 GTSNPN, CDR2 SVGIG (reference sequence). The CDR3 covers 14 residues. J was trimmed by 10 bases and V by 5 bases; bases with no gene match: 11.